The 20 T cell receptor beta chains presented below share a single source sample, sequenced in a study of cytomegalovirus exposure and HLA in healthy donors. The PCR used 60 Vbeta and 13 Jbeta primers. Sequenced by immunoSEQ multiplex PCR; TCRdb stores in-frame clones only, minus some. The table includes over 100,000 clones, roughly three quarters detected once. The sequencing sample was made of PBMCs. The receptor set was obtained from a woman aged 18 to 35 in good health and CMV-seropositive.

The V and J genes are TRBV5-1 and TRBJ1-1, with a tentative D call TRBD1 (5 bases). Trimming took off 0 bases at V and 1 base at J, with 10 bases between the two ends. CDR1 is SGHRS, CDR2 YFSETQ, per germline. CDR3 length equals 15 residues. This CDR3 is CASSLDGGENTEAFF. The DNA for the CDR3 is TGCGCCAGCAGCTTGGACGGGGGTGAGAACACTGAAGCTTTCTTT.

V gene TRBV4-1 combines with J gene TRBJ2-1, with D perhaps TRBD2 (5 bases). The CDR3 runs 13 residues. The germline V gene encodes CDR1 MGHRA and CDR2 YSYEKL. Trimming took off 4 bases at V and 10 bases at J, with 14 bases between the two ends. Written as DNA, the CDR3 is TGCGCCAGCAGCCCACTCTGGAGGAGAGAGCAGTTCTTC. This sequence encodes CASSPLWRREQFF.

This clone was found a few times. The V gene is TRBV13, the J gene TRBJ1-4, with 9 bases lining up with TRBD1. Germline values: CDR1 PRHDT, CDR2 FYEKMQ (reference sequence). The CDR3 runs to 16 residues. The ends lost 1 base at V and 6 bases at J; junction bases unmatched: 6. The DNA for the CDR3 is TGTGCCAGCAGCTTAGTCCGGACAGGGGATGATGAAAAACTGTTTTTT. Its translation: CASSLVRTGDDEKLFF.

The chain combines TRBV27 with TRBJ2-7; D perhaps matches TRBD2 (5 bases). The V gene's germline CDR1 is MNHEY and CDR2 SMNVEV (reference sequence). V shed 5 bases and J shed 5 bases, with 13 bases lying between them. The CDR3 runs 13 residues. CDR3 nucleotide sequence: TGTGCCAGCAGTGCAGGAGGTCCCCACGAGCAGTACTTC. It yields the protein CASSAGGPHEQYF.

CDR3 protein: CASSVGEDEQYF. Written as DNA, the CDR3 is TGTGCCAGCAGCGTAGGGGAGGACGAGCAGTACTTC. The V and J genes are TRBV9 and TRBJ2-7; TRBD2 might be the D (6 bases). Deletions cut 0 bases from V and 5 bases from J, with 6 bases between. The CDR3 spans 12 residues. Per the germline V gene, CDR1 is SGDLS and CDR2 is YYNGEE.

The DNA of the CDR3 is TGTGCCAGCAGACCGGGCTCTGGAAACACCATATATTTT. Amino acids: CASRPGSGNTIYF. The V and J genes are TRBV28 and TRBJ1-3; D ambiguous. V lost 6 bases and J lost 0, with 6 bases in between. The CDR3 contains 13 residues. Germline values: CDR1 MDHEN, CDR2 SYDVKM.

The chain links TRBV28 to TRBJ2-3; a possible D gene is TRBD2 (6 bases). CDR1 and CDR2 from the germline V gene are MDHEN and SYDVKM. Deletions cut 6 bases from V and 0 bases from J, with 16 bases between. This CDR3 spans 16 amino acids. CDR3 protein: CASSSSSGTSTDTQYF. For the CDR3, the DNA is TGTGCCAGCAGCTCGAGTAGCGGAACTAGCACAGATACGCAGTATTTT.

J is TRBJ2-1 and V is TRBV9; TRBD2 aligns across 11 bases. Germline assignment: CDR1 SGDLS and CDR2 YYNGEE. V shed 0 bases, J shed 8 bases, and the junction held 7 bases outside the gene matches. CDR3 length equals 16 residues. CDR3 loop: CASSVDPSGRPHEQFF. DNA for the CDR3: TGTGCCAGCAGCGTAGATCCTAGCGGGAGGCCCCATGAGCAGTTCTTC. The whole variable domain, remainder taken from reference TRBV9 and TRBJ2-1, is DSGVTQTPKHLITATGQRVTLRCSPRSGDLSVYWYQQSLDQGLQFLIQYYNGEERAKGNILERFSAQQFPDLHSELNLSSLELGDSALYFCASSVDPSGRPHEQFFGPGTRLTVL.

The gene calls are TRBV19 and TRBJ1-2; 7 positions agree with TRBD1. The CDR3 loop spans 14 amino acids. The V gene's germline CDR1 is LNHDA and CDR2 SQIVND (reference sequence). J gave up 12 bases and V 4 bases, and 14 bases lay outside the gene matches. CDR3 sequence (DNA): TGTGCCAGTAGTACCCGAACCGGGACAGCGAGGGACACCTTC. Translation: CASSTRTGTARDTF.

The chain employs TRBV6-5 and TRBJ1-2; D is possibly TRBD1 (5 bases). V lost 5 bases and J 4 bases, leaving 11 bases between the germline ends. Germline CDR1 reads MNHEY; CDR2 reads SVGAGI. The CDR3 totals 13 residues. The CDR3 DNA is TGTGCCAGCAGTCTACAGGCCCCCTATGGCTACACCTTC. Its protein is CASSLQAPYGYTF.

Only a few counts were recorded for this clone. CDR3 DNA sequence: TGTGCCAGCAGCGTAGGGGGCCTCGATAGTCAGCCCCAGCATTTT. Encoded protein: CASSVGGLDSQPQHF. V is TRBV9 and J is TRBJ1-5; the D gene is possibly TRBD1 (5 bases). Trimming pared 0 bases from V and 6 bases from J, leaving 13 bases between. Germline loops: CDR1 SGDLS, CDR2 YYNGEE. This CDR3 region has 15 residues.

The chain carries TRBV5-1 and TRBJ2-5, with 8 nucleotides matching TRBD2. This CDR3 has 15 amino acids. Trimming cost V 4 bases and J 7 bases; bases outside gene matches: 12. The germline V gene has CDR1 SGHRS and CDR2 YFSETQ. The CDR3 DNA follows: TGCGCCAGCAGCCCACTAGCGGAGACCCAGGGGACCCAGTACTTC. It translates to CASSPLAETQGTQYF.

The chain employs TRBV4-1 and TRBJ2-6; 8 positions match TRBD1. V trimming: 1 base; J trimming: 2 bases; junction bases outside the gene matches: 10. Germline V CDR1 and CDR2: MGHRA, YSYEKL. The CDR3 covers 19 residues. CDR3 amino acids: CASSQVIIQGAPGANVLTF. The CDR3 DNA reads TGCGCCAGCAGCCAAGTAATTATCCAGGGGGCGCCTGGGGCCAACGTCCTGACTTTC.

The V and J genes are TRBV11-3 and TRBJ2-7; TRBD1 agrees at 7 bases. After removal of 5 bases from V and 0 bases from J, the junction contained 7 bases not matched to a gene. Germline V gene data show CDR1 as SGHNT and CDR2 as YENEEA. The CDR3 runs to 15 residues. The chain's CDR3 is CASSPTTGPSYEQYF. CDR3 in DNA: TGTGCCAGCAGCCCAACGACAGGGCCCTCCTACGAGCAGTACTTC.

The CDR3 DNA reads TGTGCCAGCAGTGAATACCGAGGGCTAGGCGAGCAAGAGACCCAGTACTTC. Protein sequence: CASSEYRGLGEQETQYF. V usage is TRBV25-1 and J usage is TRBJ2-5, with D possibly matching TRBD2 (5 bases). The CDR3 consists of 17 residues. Germline CDR1 is MGHDK and CDR2 is SYGVNS. The V end lost 0 bases, the J end lost 2 bases, and 16 bases lay between the germline ends.

The CDR3 region is CASSATQGSYEQYF. CDR3 in DNA: TGTGCCAGTAGTGCTACACAGGGAAGCTACGAGCAGTACTTC. This chain uses TRBV19 with TRBJ2-7; tentative D call: TRBD1 (6 bases). V lost 5 bases, J lost 3 bases, and 14 bases lay in between. Germline V CDR1 and CDR2: LNHDA, SQIVND (reference sequence). This CDR3 has 14 residues.

This chain joins TRBV4-1 and TRBJ1-2; 10 nucleotides match TRBD1. Germline assignment: CDR1 MGHRA and CDR2 YSYEKL. This CDR3 spans 14 amino acids. Trimming cost V 4 bases and J 7 bases; bases outside gene matches: 6. The CDR3 protein is CASSPAGQGVGYTF. The CDR3 DNA follows: TGCGCCAGCAGCCCAGCCGGACAGGGGGTTGGCTACACCTTC.

This clone has just a few counts. The chain employs TRBV6-5 and TRBJ2-7; D perhaps matches TRBD1 (5 bases). Per the germline V gene, CDR1 is MNHEY and CDR2 is SVGAGI. CDR3 length: 13 residues. The V end was cut by 5 bases, the J end by 7 bases, with 15 bases between. The CDR3 sequence is CASSRDLGREQYF. CDR3 sequence (DNA): TGTGCCAGCAGTCGCGACCTGGGGCGAGAGCAGTACTTC.

This clone appeared once. This sequence joins TRBV19 and TRBJ1-6; no definite D call. V was shortened by 0 bases and J by 5 bases, with 8 bases between the two germline ends. This CDR3 is built from 15 residues. Per the germline V gene, CDR1 is LNHDA and CDR2 is SQIVND (reference sequence). CDR3 amino acids: CASSIDGGHNSPLHF. The CDR3 nucleotides are TGTGCCAGTAGTATAGATGGCGGCCATAATTCACCCCTCCACTTT.

The chain joins TRBV7-3 to TRBJ2-2; 8 bases fit TRBD1. Germline loops: CDR1 SGHTA, CDR2 FQGTGA. The CDR3 has 14 residues. V was clipped by 4 bases and J by 7 bases; unmatched bases: 5. CDR3 sequence (DNA): TGTGCCAGCAGCTCCAGGGGGCCCAGCGGGGAGCTGTTTTTT. Its protein is CASSSRGPSGELFF.